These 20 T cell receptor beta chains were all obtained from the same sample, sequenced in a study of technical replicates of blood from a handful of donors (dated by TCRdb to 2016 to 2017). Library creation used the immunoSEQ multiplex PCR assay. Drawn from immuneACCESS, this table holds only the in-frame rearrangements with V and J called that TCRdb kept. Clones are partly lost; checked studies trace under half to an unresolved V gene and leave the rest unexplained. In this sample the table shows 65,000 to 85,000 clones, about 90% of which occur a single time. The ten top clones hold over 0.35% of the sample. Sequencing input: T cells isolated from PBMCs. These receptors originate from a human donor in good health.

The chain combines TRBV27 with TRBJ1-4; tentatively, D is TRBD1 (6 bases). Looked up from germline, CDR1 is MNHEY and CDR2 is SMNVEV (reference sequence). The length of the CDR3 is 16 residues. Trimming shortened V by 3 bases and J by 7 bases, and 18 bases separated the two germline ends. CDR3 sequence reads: CASSFQGLGLAEKLFF. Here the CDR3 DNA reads TGTGCCAGCAGTTTTCAGGGGCTGGGGTTGGCTGAAAAACTGTTTTTT.

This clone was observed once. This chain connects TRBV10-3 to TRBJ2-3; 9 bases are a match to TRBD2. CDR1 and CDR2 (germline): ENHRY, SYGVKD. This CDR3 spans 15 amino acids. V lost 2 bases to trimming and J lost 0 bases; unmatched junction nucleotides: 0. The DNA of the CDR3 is TGTGCCATCAGTGAGACTAGCGGGAGCACAGATACGCAGTATTTT. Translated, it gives CAISETSGSTDTQYF.

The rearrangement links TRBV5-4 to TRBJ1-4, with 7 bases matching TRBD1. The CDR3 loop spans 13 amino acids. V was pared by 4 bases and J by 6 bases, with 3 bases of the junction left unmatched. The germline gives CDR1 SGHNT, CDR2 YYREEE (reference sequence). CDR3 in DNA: TGTGCCAGCAGCCCCGACAGGGATGAAAAACTGTTTTTT. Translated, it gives CASSPDRDEKLFF.

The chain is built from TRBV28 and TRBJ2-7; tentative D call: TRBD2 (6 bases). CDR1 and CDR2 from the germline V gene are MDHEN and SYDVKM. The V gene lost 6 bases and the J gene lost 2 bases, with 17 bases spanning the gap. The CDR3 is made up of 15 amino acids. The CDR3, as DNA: TGTGCCAGCAGGGAGGGACGAGGGCCCCCCTACGAGCAGTACTTC. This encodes CASREGRGPPYEQYF.

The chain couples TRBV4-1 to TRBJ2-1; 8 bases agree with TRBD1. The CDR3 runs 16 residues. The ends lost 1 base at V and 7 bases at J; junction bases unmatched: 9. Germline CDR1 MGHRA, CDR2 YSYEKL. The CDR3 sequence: CASSQVRDRGLNEQFF. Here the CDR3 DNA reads TGCGCCAGCAGCCAAGTCCGAGACAGGGGACTGAATGAGCAGTTCTTC.

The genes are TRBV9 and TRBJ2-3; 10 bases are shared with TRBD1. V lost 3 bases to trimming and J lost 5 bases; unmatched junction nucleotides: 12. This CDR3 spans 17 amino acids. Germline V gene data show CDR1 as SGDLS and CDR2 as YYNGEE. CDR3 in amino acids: CASSDPKGGQGIDTQYF. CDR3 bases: TGTGCCAGCAGCGACCCAAAAGGGGGACAGGGGATAGATACGCAGTATTTT.

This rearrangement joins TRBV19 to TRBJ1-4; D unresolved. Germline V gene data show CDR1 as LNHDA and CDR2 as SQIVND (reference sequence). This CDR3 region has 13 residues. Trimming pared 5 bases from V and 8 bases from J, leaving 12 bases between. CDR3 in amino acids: CASSQDKREKLFF. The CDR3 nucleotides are TGTGCCAGTAGTCAAGACAAACGGGAAAAACTGTTTTTT.

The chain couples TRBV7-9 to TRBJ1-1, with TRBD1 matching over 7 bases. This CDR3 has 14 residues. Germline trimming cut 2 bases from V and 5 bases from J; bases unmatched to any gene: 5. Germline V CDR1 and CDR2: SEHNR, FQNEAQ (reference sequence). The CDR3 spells CASSLSTGETEAFF. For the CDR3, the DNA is TGTGCCAGCAGCTTATCCACAGGGGAAACTGAAGCTTTCTTT.

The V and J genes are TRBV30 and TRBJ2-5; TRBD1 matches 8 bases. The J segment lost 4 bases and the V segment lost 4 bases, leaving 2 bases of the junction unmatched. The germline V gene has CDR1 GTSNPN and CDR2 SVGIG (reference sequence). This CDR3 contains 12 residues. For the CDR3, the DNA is TGTGCCTGGACTGGACAGGGAGAGACCCAGTACTTC. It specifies CAWTGQGETQYF.

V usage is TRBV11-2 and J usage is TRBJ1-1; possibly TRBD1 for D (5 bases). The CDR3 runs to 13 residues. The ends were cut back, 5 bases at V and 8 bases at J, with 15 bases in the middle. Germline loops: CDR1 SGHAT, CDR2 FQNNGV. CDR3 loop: CASSHRFPPEAFF. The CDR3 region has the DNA TGTGCCAGCAGCCACAGGTTTCCCCCGGAAGCTTTCTTT.

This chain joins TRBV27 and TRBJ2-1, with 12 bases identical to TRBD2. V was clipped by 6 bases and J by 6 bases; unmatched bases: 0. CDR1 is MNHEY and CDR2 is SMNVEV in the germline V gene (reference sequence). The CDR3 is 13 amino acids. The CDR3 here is CASRLAGGNEQFF. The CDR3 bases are TGTGCCAGCAGACTAGCGGGAGGCAATGAGCAGTTCTTC.

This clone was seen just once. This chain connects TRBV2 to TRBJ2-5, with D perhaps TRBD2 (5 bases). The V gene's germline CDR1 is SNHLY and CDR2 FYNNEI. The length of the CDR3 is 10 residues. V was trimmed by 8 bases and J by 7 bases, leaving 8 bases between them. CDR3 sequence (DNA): TGTGCCAGCCATGAGGGGACCCAGTACTTC. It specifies CASHEGTQYF.

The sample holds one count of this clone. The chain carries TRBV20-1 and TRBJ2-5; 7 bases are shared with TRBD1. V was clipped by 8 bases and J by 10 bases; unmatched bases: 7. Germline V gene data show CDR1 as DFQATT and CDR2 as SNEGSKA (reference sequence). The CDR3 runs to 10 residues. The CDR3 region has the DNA TGCAGTCCTACAGACAGGGTCCAGTACTTC. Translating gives CSPTDRVQYF.

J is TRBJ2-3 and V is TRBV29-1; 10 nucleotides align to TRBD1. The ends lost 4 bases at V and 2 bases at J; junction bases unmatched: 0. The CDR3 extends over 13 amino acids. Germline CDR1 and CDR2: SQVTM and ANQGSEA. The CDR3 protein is CSVGQGATDTQYF. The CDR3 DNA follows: TGCAGCGTTGGACAGGGGGCCACAGATACGCAGTATTTT.

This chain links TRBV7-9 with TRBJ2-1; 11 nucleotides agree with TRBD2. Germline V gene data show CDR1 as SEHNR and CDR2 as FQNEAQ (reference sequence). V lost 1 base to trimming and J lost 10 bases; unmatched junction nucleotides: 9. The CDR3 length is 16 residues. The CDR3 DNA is TGTGCCAGCAGCTTAGATACGACTAGCGGGACGGGGGAGCAGTTCTTC. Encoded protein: CASSLDTTSGTGEQFF.

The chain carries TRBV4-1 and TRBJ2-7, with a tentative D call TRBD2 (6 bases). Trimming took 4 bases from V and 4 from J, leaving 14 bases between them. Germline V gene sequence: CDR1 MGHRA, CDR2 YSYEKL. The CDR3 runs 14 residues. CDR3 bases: TGCGCCAGCAGCCGAAGTATAGCGGAGTACGAGCAGTACTTC. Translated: CASSRSIAEYEQYF.

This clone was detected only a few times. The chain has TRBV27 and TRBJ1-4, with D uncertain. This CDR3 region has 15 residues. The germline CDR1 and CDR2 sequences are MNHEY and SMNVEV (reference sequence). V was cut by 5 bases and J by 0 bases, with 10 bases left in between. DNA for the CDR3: TGTGCCAGCAGTGCCTCAGATACAACTAATGAAAAACTGTTTTTT. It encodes CASSASDTTNEKLFF.

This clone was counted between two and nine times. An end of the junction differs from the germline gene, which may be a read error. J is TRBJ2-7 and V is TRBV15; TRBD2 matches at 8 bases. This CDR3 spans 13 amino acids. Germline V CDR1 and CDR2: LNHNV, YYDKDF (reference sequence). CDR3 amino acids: CATSPDLSGTTGF. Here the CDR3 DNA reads TGTGCCACCAGTCCCGACCTTAGCGGGACCACGGGGTTC. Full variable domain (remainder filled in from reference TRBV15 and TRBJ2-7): DAMVIQNPRYQVTQFGKPVTLSCSQTLNHNVMYWYQQKSSQAPKLLFHYYDKDFNNEADTPDNFQSRRPNTSFCFLDIRSPGLGDTAMYLCATSPDLSGTTGFGPGTRLTVT.

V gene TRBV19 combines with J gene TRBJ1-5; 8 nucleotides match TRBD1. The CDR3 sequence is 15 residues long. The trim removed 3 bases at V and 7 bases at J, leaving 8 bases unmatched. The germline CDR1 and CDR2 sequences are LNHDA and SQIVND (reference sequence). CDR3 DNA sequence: TGTGCCAGTAGTATCACGGACAGGGACGGCCAGCCCCAGCATTTT. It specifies CASSITDRDGQPQHF.

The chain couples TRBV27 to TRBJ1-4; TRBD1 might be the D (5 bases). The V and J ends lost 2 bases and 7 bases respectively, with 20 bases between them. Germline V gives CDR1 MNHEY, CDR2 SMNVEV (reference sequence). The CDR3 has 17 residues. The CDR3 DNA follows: TGTGCCAGCAGTTTAACCCCGATCGGGGGGGAGGGTGAAAAACTGTTTTTT. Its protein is CASSLTPIGGEGEKLFF.